The next 27 T cell receptor beta chains were all read from a single sample in a study of T cell repertoires in cytomegalovirus infection. TCRdb re-analysed the reads in MiXCR, keeping a single row per CDR3 protein. The sample includes 200,000 to 300,000 distinct CDR3 sequences, around 8.7% of them seen just once. Source material: PBMCs. These receptors all stem from a human donor in good health (CMV status not recorded). Some clones in this sample may be carry-over from other donors' samples.

This clonotype was seen many times. The chain combines TRBV25-1 with TRBJ1-5; D gene uncertain. The germline gives CDR1 MGHDK, CDR2 SYGVNS. The CDR3 totals 16 residues. V shed 2 bases and J shed 2 bases, with 13 bases lying between them. DNA of the CDR3: TGTGCCAGCAGTGAACGGGCAGGTGGGGGCAATCAGCCCCAGCATTTT. It is translated as CASSERAGGGNQPQHF.

This clonotype occurred many times. The genes are TRBV7-2 and TRBJ2-1; TRBD2 aligns across 7 bases. Unmatched junction bases numbered 11, after V lost 3 bases and J lost 9 bases. Germline V CDR1 and CDR2: SGHTA, FQGNSA. The CDR3 consists of 15 residues. The chain's CDR3 is CASSFASGSSGEQFF. CDR3 nucleotide sequence: TGTGCCAGCAGCTTTGCTAGCGGCTCATCGGGTGAGCAGTTCTTC.

The chain recombines TRBV5-4 with TRBJ1-6; D unclear. The germline V and J ends were trimmed by 0 bases and 14 bases, with 12 bases remaining between them. Germline CDR1 SGHNT, CDR2 YYREEE (reference sequence). The CDR3 is made up of 13 amino acids. This CDR3 is CASSLDEGPSLHF. DNA of the CDR3: TGTGCCAGCAGCTTGGATGAAGGACCGTCCCTCCACTTT.

The chain carries TRBV27 and TRBJ2-1; a possible D gene is TRBD1 (5 bases). The CDR3 is 15 residues long. The V end lost 6 bases, the J end lost 4 bases, and 16 bases lay between the germline ends. Germline assignment: CDR1 MNHEY and CDR2 SMNVEV (reference sequence). CDR3 region: CASRNPGIGYNEQFF. The CDR3 nucleotides read TGTGCCAGCAGGAACCCAGGGATAGGGTACAATGAGCAGTTCTTC.

There are many counts of this clonotype. The chain joins TRBV28 to TRBJ1-2; D is possibly TRBD1 (6 bases). The ends were cut back, 2 bases at V and 8 bases at J, with 9 bases in the middle. Germline V gene lookup returns CDR1 MDHEN and CDR2 SYDVKM. The CDR3 covers 12 residues. CDR3 amino acids: CASSLEGEGYTF. The CDR3, as DNA: TGTGCCAGCAGTTTAGAGGGGGAAGGCTACACCTTC.

This clonotype was observed many times. The CDR3 DNA sequence: TGTGCCAGCAGCGGGGGGGTAACAGGGCGTAGTCAGCCCCAGCATTTT. It codes for CASSGGVTGRSQPQHF. The chain links TRBV7-2 to TRBJ1-5; perhaps TRBD1 as D (6 bases). The CDR3 is 16 amino acids. Between the trimmed V and J ends, which lost 5 bases and 6 bases, there was a span of 20 bases. Germline V gives CDR1 SGHTA, CDR2 FQGNSA.

The V call is TRBV29-1, the J call TRBJ2-3; 9 nucleotides agree with TRBD1. V shed 6 bases, J shed 8 bases, and the junction held 15 bases outside the gene matches. Looked up from germline, CDR1 is SQVTM and CDR2 is ANQGSEA. The CDR3 runs to 15 residues. As DNA, the CDR3 is TGCAGCGTAGGTCCAGGACAGGGGCCAGAGGGTACGCAGTATTTT. Its protein is CSVGPGQGPEGTQYF.

This clonotype has a handful of counts. J is TRBJ2-5 and V is TRBV20-1; either TRBD1 or TRBD2 may supply D (6 bases each). V was shortened by 4 bases and J by 5 bases, with 11 bases between the two germline ends. There are 12 residues in the CDR3. Germline CDR1 reads DFQATT; CDR2 reads SNEGSKA (reference sequence). CDR3 coding DNA: TGCAGTGCTACCGGGGGCTTGGAGACCCAGTACTTC. It codes for CSATGGLETQYF.

The genes are TRBV20-1 and TRBJ2-5; 7 bases match TRBD2. Germline-derived CDR1 and CDR2 are DFQATT and SNEGSKA (reference sequence). CDR3 length equals 14 residues. V dropped 4 bases and J dropped 4; count of bases not matched to a gene: 9. CDR3 in amino acids: CSAIGGDRGETQYF. The CDR3 DNA sequence: TGCAGTGCTATTGGGGGGGATCGGGGAGAGACCCAGTACTTC.

This clonotype has just a few counts. This rearrangement joins TRBV29-1 to TRBJ2-3; 10 positions agree with TRBD2. The CDR3 runs 16 residues. V dropped 1 base and J dropped 1; count of bases not matched to a gene: 5. Germline V gene sequence: CDR1 SQVTM, CDR2 ANQGSEA. The chain's CDR3 is CSVEVIAGGGTDTQYF. DNA of the CDR3: TGCAGCGTTGAAGTCATAGCGGGGGGAGGCACAGATACGCAGTATTTT.

This clonotype was seen more than once but under ten times. The V call is TRBV7-2, the J call TRBJ2-7; TRBD2 matches 10 bases. V shed 1 base, J shed 3 bases, and the junction held 9 bases outside the gene matches. The CDR3 loop spans 17 amino acids. The germline V gene has CDR1 SGHTA and CDR2 FQGNSA. DNA of the CDR3: TGTGCCAGCAGCTTAGAGTATAGGACTAGCGGTTACTACGAGCAGTACTTC. This encodes CASSLEYRTSGYYEQYF.

This clonotype was seen repeatedly, ten times or more. The rearrangement joins TRBV11-3 to TRBJ1-3; no reliable D call. CDR1 is SGHNT, CDR2 YENEEA, per germline. V shed 7 bases and J shed 4 bases, with 17 bases lying between them. The CDR3 has 15 residues. CDR3 sequence: CASTKPGFSGNTIYF. The CDR3, as DNA: TGTGCCAGCACAAAGCCGGGTTTTTCGGGAAACACCATATATTTT.

The chain joins TRBV10-3 to TRBJ2-7; D perhaps matches TRBD1 (6 bases). From germline, CDR1 is ENHRY and CDR2 SYGVKD. The CDR3 consists of 16 residues. Trimming took 4 bases from V and 3 from J, leaving 19 bases between them. The CDR3, as DNA: TGTGCCATCAGTGGAAAGGGACATACAATGAACTACGAGCAGTACTTC. Translated, it gives CAISGKGHTMNYEQYF.

This clonotype was seen many times. The chain recombines TRBV18 with TRBJ2-7; D is undetermined. Germline V gene sequence: CDR1 KGHSH, CDR2 LQKENI. The CDR3 has 15 residues. The ends were cut back, 2 bases at V and 6 bases at J, with 17 bases in the middle. The DNA of the CDR3 is TGTGCCAGCTCACCATTAGTGCAGTCGTCCGGCGAGCAGTACTTC. It translates to CASSPLVQSSGEQYF.

This clonotype was observed a handful of times. V usage is TRBV2 and J usage is TRBJ2-3, with TRBD1 matching over 8 bases. CDR3 length equals 14 residues. The V and J ends lost 5 bases and 2 bases, in that order; junction bases with no gene match: 3. Per germline, CDR1 SNHLY and CDR2 FYNNEI. The CDR3 region is CASSRTGITDTQYF. The CDR3 nucleotides are TGTGCCAGCAGTCGGACAGGGATCACAGATACGCAGTATTTT.

At least ten counts were recorded for this clonotype. The CDR3 region is CATPGTEGNTGELFF. CDR3 DNA sequence: TGTGCCACCCCTGGGACAGAAGGAAACACCGGGGAGCTGTTTTTT. The chain uses TRBV19 and TRBJ2-2, with 7 bases matching TRBD1. The CDR3 contains 15 residues. J gave up 2 bases and V 10 bases, and 10 bases lay outside the gene matches. From germline, CDR1 is LNHDA and CDR2 SQIVND (reference sequence).

This clonotype appeared a few times. Its ends do not fully match the called genes, so a read error is possible. V is TRBV11-3 and J is TRBJ2-3; TRBD2 matches at 9 bases. The germline CDR1 and CDR2 sequences are SGHNT and YENEEA. CDR3 length equals 15 residues. CDR3 sequence reads: CASRLAGASTDTQYF. DNA of the CDR3: TGTGCCAGCAGATTAGCGGGGGCTAGCACAGATACGCAGTATTTT.

This clonotype came up many times. This chain links TRBV2 with TRBJ1-4, with D perhaps matching TRBD1 (5 bases). The CDR3 is 16 amino acids. CDR1 is SNHLY, CDR2 FYNNEI, per germline. V lost 2 bases to trimming and J lost 5 bases, with 15 bases between them. CDR3 in DNA: TGTGCCAGCAGTGAACAGGGAATCGGATTCAATGAAAAACTGTTTTTT. Translated, it gives CASSEQGIGFNEKLFF.

This clonotype was observed at least ten times. The V gene is TRBV7-8, the J gene TRBJ1-2; D is uncertain. The V gene lost 6 bases and the J gene lost 4 bases, with 18 bases spanning the gap. This CDR3 is 15 amino acids long. The germline gives CDR1 SGHVS, CDR2 FQNEAQ. CDR3 region: CASRYDLDPGYGYTF. In nucleotides, the CDR3 is TGTGCCAGCAGGTACGACCTTGATCCTGGCTATGGCTACACCTTC. Together with reference TRBV7-8 and TRBJ1-2, the CDR3 gives the full variable domain: GAGVSQSPRYKVAKRGQDVALRCDPISGHVSLFWYQQALGQGPEFLTYFQNEAQLDKSGLPSDRFFAERPEGSVSTLKIQRTQQEDSAVYLCASRYDLDPGYGYTFGSGTRLTVV.

This rearrangement joins TRBV29-1 to TRBJ2-2; D remains ambiguous. The ends were cut back, 7 bases at V and 4 bases at J, with 16 bases in the middle. In germline, CDR1 is SQVTM, CDR2 ANQGSEA. The CDR3 extends over 14 amino acids. Here the CDR3 reads CSATEGLATGELFF. The CDR3 region has the DNA TGCAGCGCCACCGAAGGGTTAGCCACCGGGGAGCTGTTTTTT.

This clonotype has only a few counts. V and J are TRBV28 and TRBJ2-2; D possibly corresponds to TRBD2 (5 bases). This CDR3 comprises 16 residues. Trimming took off 6 bases at V and 0 bases at J, with 14 bases between the two ends. Germline V CDR1 and CDR2: MDHEN, SYDVKM. The CDR3 here is CASSRPASSNTGELFF. CDR3 nucleotide sequence: TGTGCCAGCAGCCGTCCGGCTAGCTCGAACACCGGGGAGCTGTTTTTT. Complete variable domain (other parts from reference TRBV28 and TRBJ2-2): DVKVTQSSRYLVKRTGEKVFLECVQDMDHENMFWYRQDPGLGLRLIYFSYDVKMKEKGDIPEGYSVSREKKERFSLILESASTNQTSMYLCASSRPASSNTGELFFGEGSRLTVL.

The chain's CDR3 is CSVGGQGATEAFF. CDR3 nucleotide sequence: TGCAGCGTTGGGGGACAGGGGGCCACTGAAGCTTTCTTT. The genes are TRBV29-1 and TRBJ1-1; 12 bases match TRBD1. The CDR3 has 13 residues. The germline CDR1 and CDR2 sequences are SQVTM and ANQGSEA. The V and J ends lost 4 bases and 4 bases, in that order; junction bases with no gene match: 1.

For this clonotype: It is likely a read error, because the conserved phenylalanine at the end of the CDR3 is missing. The DNA is left out, because the CDR3 cannot be placed on it with certainty; the CDR3 is given as TCRdb lists it. CDR3 sequence: CASSQGDRPQVSY. The chain carries TRBV3-1 and TRBJ1-2; TRBD1 is the table's D call and was not checked against the DNA. The CDR3 is 13 residues long, ends included. CDR1 is LGHDT and CDR2 is YNNKEL in the germline V gene (reference sequence).

This clonotype showed up many times. The genes are TRBV7-2 and TRBJ1-5; D is uncertain. Germline CDR1 SGHTA, CDR2 FQGNSA. Trimming shortened V by 0 bases and J by 5 bases, and 2 bases separated the two germline ends. The CDR3 is 12 residues long. CDR3 protein: CASSLADQPQHF. CDR3 DNA sequence: TGTGCCAGCAGCTTAGCCGATCAGCCCCAGCATTTT.

This clonotype was seen ten or more times. V and J are TRBV7-2 and TRBJ1-5; D unresolved. The CDR3 totals 14 residues. Trimming removed 3 bases from V and 5 bases from J, with 11 bases in between. Germline V gives CDR1 SGHTA, CDR2 FQGNSA. The CDR3 protein is CASSLIGLDQPQHF. CDR3 DNA: TGTGCCAGCAGCTTGATAGGGCTCGATCAGCCCCAGCATTTT.

There are many counts of this clonotype. The chain combines TRBV19 with TRBJ2-5; unclear D gene. Germline V CDR1 and CDR2: LNHDA, SQIVND (reference sequence). V was cut by 3 bases and J by 5 bases, with 16 bases left in between. The CDR3 runs to 15 residues. For the CDR3, the DNA is TGTGCCAGTAGTATCGGCGCGCAGTCCCGGGAGACCCAGTACTTC. It yields the protein CASSIGAQSRETQYF.

This clonotype was detected ten times or more. The V and J genes are TRBV7-2 and TRBJ2-3; weak D call: TRBD2 (5 bases). Looked up from germline, CDR1 is SGHTA and CDR2 is FQGNSA. Trimming shortened V by 4 bases and J by 0 bases, and 8 bases separated the two germline ends. The CDR3 has 14 residues. The CDR3 nucleotides read TGTGCCAGCAGCTCCGGGGAGAGCACAGATACGCAGTATTTT. As protein: CASSSGESTDTQYF.